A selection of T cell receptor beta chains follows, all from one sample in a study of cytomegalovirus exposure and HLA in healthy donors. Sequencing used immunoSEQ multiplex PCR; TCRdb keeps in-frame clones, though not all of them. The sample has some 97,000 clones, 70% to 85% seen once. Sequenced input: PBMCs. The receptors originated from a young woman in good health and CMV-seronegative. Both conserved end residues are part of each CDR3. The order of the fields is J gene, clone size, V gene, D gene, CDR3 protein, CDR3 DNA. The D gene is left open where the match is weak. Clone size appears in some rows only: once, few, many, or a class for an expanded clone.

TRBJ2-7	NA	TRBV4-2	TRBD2	CASSQERGNPYEQYF	TGTGCCAGCAGCCAAGAGCGGGGGAACCCCTACGAGCAGTACTTC
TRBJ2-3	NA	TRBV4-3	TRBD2	CASSQDAASGGSDTQYF	TGCGCCAGCAGCCAAGATGCGGCTAGCGGGGGGTCAGATACGCAGTATTTT
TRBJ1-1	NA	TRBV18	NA	CASSPLKGLNTEAFF	TGTGCCAGCTCACCCCTCAAGGGGCTGAACACTGAAGCTTTCTTT
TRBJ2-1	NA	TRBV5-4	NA	CASSHKSRVDEQFF	TGTGCCAGCAGCCACAAATCCCGGGTGGATGAGCAGTTCTTC
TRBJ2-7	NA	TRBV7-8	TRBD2	CASQQGTSGPYEQYF	TGTGCCAGCCAGCAAGGGACTAGCGGACCCTACGAGCAGTACTTC
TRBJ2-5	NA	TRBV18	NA	CASSLLGETQYF	TGTGCCAGCTCCCTCCTCGGAGAGACCCAGTACTTC
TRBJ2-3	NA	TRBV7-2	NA	CASSSVLTDTQYF	TGTGCCAGCAGCTCTGTCTTAACAGATACGCAGTATTTT
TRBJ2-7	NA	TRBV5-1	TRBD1	CASSLRDREYEQYF	TGCGCCAGCAGCTTGAGGGACAGGGAATACGAGCAGTACTTC
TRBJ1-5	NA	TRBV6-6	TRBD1	CASSYRGQGNQPQHF	TGTGCCAGCAGTTACCGGGGACAGGGCAATCAGCCCCAGCATTTT
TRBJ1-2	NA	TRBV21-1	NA	CASSKRGQNYGYTF	TGTGCCAGCAGCAAAAGGGGACAGAATTATGGCTACACCTTC
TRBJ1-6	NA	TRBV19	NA	CASSITFYNSPLHF	TGTGCCAGTAGTATCACTTTCTATAATTCACCCCTCCACTTT
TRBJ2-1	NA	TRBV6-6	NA	CASSYSASRNEQFF	TGTGCCAGCAGTTACTCCGCTAGCCGCAATGAGCAGTTCTTC
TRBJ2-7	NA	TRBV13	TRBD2	CASSLGPRLAAYEQYF	TGTGCCAGCAGCTTAGGCCCGAGGCTAGCGGCCTACGAGCAGTACTTC
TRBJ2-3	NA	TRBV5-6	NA	CASSSGVAADTQYF	TGTGCCAGCAGCTCGGGTGTGGCCGCAGATACGCAGTATTTT
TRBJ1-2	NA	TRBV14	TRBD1	CASSLARDRTRRTYGYTF	TGTGCCAGCAGCCTCGCCCGGGACAGGACGCGTCGGACCTATGGCTACACCTTC
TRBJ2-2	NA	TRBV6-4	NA	CASSERDRDTGELFF	TGTGCCAGCAGTGAGAGAGACAGAGACACCGGGGAGCTGTTTTTT
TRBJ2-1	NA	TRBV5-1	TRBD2	CASSPVAGGSYNEQFF	TGCGCCAGCAGCCCAGTAGCGGGAGGCTCCTACAATGAGCAGTTCTTC
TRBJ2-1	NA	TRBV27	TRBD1	CASSSSGTGSREQFF	TGTGCCAGCAGTTCATCCGGGACAGGGAGTCGTGAGCAGTTCTTC
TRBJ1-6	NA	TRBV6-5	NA	CASSSSGRAYNSPLHF	TGTGCCAGCAGTTCGAGTGGGAGGGCCTATAATTCACCCCTCCACTTT
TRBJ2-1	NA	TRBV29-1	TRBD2	CSVGASGVYEQFF	TGCAGCGTTGGTGCTAGCGGGGTCTATGAGCAGTTCTTC
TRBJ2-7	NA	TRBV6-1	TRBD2	CASSGTSGSREQYF	TGTGCCAGCAGTGGGACTAGCGGGAGTCGAGAGCAGTACTTC
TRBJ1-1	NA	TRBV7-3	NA	CASSLDRKAEAFF	TGTGCCAGCAGCCTAGACAGGAAGGCTGAAGCTTTCTTT
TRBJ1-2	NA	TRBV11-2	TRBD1	CASSPTGTGEYTF	TGTGCCAGCAGCCCTACCGGGACAGGAGAATACACCTTC
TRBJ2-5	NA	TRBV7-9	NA	CSSSLGEQTQYF	TGTTCCAGCAGCTTAGGCGAACAGACCCAGTACTTC
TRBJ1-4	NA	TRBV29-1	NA	CSVRGGENEKLFF	TGCAGCGTTAGAGGGGGGGAGAATGAAAAACTGTTTTTT
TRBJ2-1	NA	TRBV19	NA	CASSIVAVGNNEQFF	TGTGCCAGTAGTATAGTAGCGGTCGGGAACAATGAGCAGTTCTTC
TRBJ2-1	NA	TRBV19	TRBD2	CASSRIGLAGVSGDEQFF	TGTGCCAGTAGTCGAATCGGACTAGCGGGAGTATCGGGCGATGAGCAGTTCTTC
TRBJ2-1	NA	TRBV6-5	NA	CASSYSAGNEQFF	TGTGCCAGCAGTTATTCGGCGGGGAATGAGCAGTTCTTC
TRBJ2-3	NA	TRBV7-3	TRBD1	CASSLGTGITDTQYF	TGTGCCAGCAGCTTAGGGACAGGGATCACAGATACGCAGTATTTT
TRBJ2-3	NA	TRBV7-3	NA	CASSLFGVGADTQYF	TGTGCCAGCAGCTTATTCGGAGTCGGGGCAGATACGCAGTATTTT
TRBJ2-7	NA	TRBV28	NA	CASSTEPPMLREQYF	TGTGCCAGCAGCACCGAGCCGCCGATGTTGAGGGAGCAGTACTTC
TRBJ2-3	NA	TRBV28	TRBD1	CASMVRDRGPDTQYF	TGTGCCAGCATGGTCCGGGACAGGGGCCCAGATACGCAGTATTTT
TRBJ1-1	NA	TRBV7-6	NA	CASSLKVGGTILNTEAFF	TGTGCCAGCAGCTTAAAGGTTGGGGGCACTATACTGAACACTGAAGCTTTCTTT
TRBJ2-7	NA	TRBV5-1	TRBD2	CASSLLAGGAEQYF	TGCGCCAGCAGCTTGTTAGCGGGAGGCGCCGAGCAGTACTTC
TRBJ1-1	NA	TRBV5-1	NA	CASSAGGRTEAFF	TGCGCCAGCAGTGCCGGAGGGAGGACTGAAGCTTTCTTT
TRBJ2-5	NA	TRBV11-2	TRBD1	CASSLDMGTVTQYF	TGTGCCAGCAGCTTAGATATGGGGACAGTGACCCAGTACTTC
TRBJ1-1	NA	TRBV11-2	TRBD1	CASSPLRQGRRYTEAFF	TGTGCCAGCAGCCCGTTACGACAGGGGAGACGGTATACTGAAGCTTTCTTT
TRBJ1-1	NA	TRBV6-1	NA	CASSDRGQNTEAFF	TGTGCCAGCAGTGATAGAGGACAGAACACTGAAGCTTTCTTT
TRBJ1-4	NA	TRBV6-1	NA	CASSSTNEKLFF	TGTGCCAGCAGTTCTACTAATGAAAAACTGTTTTTT
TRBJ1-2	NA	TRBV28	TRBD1	CASSASGTGGAYYGYTF	TGTGCCAGCAGTGCCTCCGGGACAGGGGGCGCTTACTATGGCTACACCTTC
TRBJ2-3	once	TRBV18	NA	CASSFYRRAHRGQSTDTQYF	TGTGCCAGCTCATTTTACCGGAGAGCCCACCGGGGACAAAGCACAGATACGCAGTATTTT
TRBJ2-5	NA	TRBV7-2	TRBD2	CASSYLAGNQETQYF	TGTGCCAGCAGCTACCTAGCGGGAAACCAAGAGACCCAGTACTTC